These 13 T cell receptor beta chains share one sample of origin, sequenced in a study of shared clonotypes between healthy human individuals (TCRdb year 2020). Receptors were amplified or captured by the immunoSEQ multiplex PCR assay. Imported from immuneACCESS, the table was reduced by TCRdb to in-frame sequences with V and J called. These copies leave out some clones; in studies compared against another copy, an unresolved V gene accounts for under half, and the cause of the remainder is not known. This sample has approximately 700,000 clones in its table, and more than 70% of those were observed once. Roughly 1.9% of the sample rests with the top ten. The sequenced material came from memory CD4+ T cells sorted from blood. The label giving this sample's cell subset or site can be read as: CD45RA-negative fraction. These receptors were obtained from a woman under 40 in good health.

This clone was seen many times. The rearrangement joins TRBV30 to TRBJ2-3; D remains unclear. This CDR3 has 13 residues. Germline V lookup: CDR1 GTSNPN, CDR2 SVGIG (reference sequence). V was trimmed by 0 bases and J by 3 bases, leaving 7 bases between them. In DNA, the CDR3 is TGTGCCTGGAGTGTCGGAAGGACAGATACGCAGTATTTT. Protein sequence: CAWSVGRTDTQYF.

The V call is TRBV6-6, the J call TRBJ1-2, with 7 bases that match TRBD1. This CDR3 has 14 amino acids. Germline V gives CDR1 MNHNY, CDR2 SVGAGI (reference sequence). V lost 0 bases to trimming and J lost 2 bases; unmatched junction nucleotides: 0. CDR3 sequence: CASSYSGQNYGYTF. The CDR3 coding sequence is TGTGCCAGCAGTTACTCGGGACAGAACTATGGCTACACCTTC.

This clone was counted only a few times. The CDR3 DNA follows: TGTGCCAGCAGCCATCCCCCCACTATAGCGGGAGGGAATAACAATGAGCAGTTCTTC. Protein sequence: CASSHPPTIAGGNNNEQFF. V is TRBV14 and J is TRBJ2-1, with 11 nucleotides matching TRBD2. The CDR3 covers 19 residues. Trimming took 3 bases from V and 5 from J; bases not matched to a gene: 15. Germline CDR1 and CDR2: SGHDN and FVKESK.

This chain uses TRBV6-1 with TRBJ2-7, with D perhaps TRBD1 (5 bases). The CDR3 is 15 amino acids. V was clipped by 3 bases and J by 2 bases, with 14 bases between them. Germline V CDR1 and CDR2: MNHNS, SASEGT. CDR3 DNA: TGTGCCAGCAGTGACGGTGGGGCTTCGGCCTACGAGCAGTACTTC. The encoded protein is CASSDGGASAYEQYF.

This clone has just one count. The CDR3 sequence is CASSPDSGAEGYEQYF. The CDR3 DNA reads as TGTGCCAGCAGTCCGGATAGCGGGGCCGAGGGCTACGAGCAGTACTTC. The V and J genes are TRBV28 and TRBJ2-7, with 8 nucleotides matching TRBD2. This CDR3 has 16 amino acids. V trimming: 5 bases; J trimming: 3 bases; junction bases outside the gene matches: 12. Germline V CDR1 and CDR2: MDHEN, SYDVKM.

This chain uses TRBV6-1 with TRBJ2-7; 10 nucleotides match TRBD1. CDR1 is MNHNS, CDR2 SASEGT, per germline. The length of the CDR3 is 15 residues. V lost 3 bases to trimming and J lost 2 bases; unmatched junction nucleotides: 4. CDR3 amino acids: CASSDIGTGAYEQYF. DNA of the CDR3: TGTGCCAGCAGTGACATAGGGACAGGGGCCTACGAGCAGTACTTC.

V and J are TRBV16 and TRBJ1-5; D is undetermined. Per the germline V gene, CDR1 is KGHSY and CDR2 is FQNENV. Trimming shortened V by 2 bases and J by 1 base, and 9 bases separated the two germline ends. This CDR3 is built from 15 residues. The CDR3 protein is CASSQMVRSNQPQHF. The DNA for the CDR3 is TGTGCCAGCAGCCAAATGGTTAGGAGCAATCAGCCCCAGCATTTT.

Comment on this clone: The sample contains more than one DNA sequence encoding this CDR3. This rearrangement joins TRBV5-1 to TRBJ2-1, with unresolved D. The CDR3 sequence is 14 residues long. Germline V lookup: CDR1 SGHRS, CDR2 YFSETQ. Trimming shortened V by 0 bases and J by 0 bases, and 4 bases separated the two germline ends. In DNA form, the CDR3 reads TGCGCCAGCAGCTTGGGGGGCTCCTACAATGAGCAGTTCTTC. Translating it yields CASSLGGSYNEQFF.

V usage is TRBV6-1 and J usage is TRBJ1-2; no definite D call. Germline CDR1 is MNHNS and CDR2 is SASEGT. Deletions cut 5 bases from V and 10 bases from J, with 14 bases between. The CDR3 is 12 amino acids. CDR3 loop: CASSRDGGIYTF. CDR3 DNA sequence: TGTGCCAGCAGTCGAGACGGTGGGATCTACACCTTC.

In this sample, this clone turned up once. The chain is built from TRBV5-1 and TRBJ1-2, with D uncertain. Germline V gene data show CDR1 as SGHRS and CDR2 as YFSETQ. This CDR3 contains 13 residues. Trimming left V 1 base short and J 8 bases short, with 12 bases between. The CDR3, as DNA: TGCGCCAGCAGCTTGAAAGATGGGTTCGGCTACACCTTC. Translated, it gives CASSLKDGFGYTF.

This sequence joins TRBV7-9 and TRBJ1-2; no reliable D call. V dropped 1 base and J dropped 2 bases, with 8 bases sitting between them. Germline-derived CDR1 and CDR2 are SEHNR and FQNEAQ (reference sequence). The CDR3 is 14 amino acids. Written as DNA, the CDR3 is TGTGCCAGCAGCTTAGGGGCATTAAACTATGGCTACACCTTC. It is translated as CASSLGALNYGYTF. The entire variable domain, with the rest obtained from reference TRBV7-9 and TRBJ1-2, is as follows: DTGVSQNPRHKITKRGQNVTFRCDPISEHNRLYWYRQTLGQGPEFLTYFQNEAQLEKSRLLSDRFSAERPKGSFSTLEIQRTEQGDSAMYLCASSLGALNYGYTFGSGTRLTVV.

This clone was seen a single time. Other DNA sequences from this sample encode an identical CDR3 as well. The CDR3 sequence is CASSLGGRGQETQYF. CDR3 DNA: TGTGCCAGCAGCTTAGGGGGCAGGGGGCAAGAGACCCAGTACTTC. J is TRBJ2-5 and V is TRBV11-2; the match to TRBD1 covers 7 bases. The CDR3 is 15 amino acids. Per the germline V gene, CDR1 is SGHAT and CDR2 is FQNNGV. Trimming removed 1 base from V and 2 bases from J; junction bases left unmatched: 4.

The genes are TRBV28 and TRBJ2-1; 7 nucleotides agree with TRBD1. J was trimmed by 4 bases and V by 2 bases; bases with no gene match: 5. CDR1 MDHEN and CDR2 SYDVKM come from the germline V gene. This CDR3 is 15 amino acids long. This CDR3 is CASSLEGARYNEQFF. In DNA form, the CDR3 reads TGTGCCAGCAGTTTAGAGGGGGCCCGTTACAATGAGCAGTTCTTC.